The source of this T cell receptor beta chain is a study of blood T cell repertoires in COVID-19. Profiling relied on immunoSEQ multiplex PCR, and the TCRdb table lists in-frame clones only, not all of them. This table has 350,000 or so clones, about 92% appearing once. V was cut by 2 bases and J by 4 bases, with 12 bases left in between. This CDR3 comprises 15 residues. Germline V lookup: CDR1 SGHTA, CDR2 FQGNSA. The J gene is TRBJ1-5, the V gene TRBV7-2; D remains ambiguous. This receptor was obtained from a woman in her 30s who had recovered from COVID-19. The sequenced sample was PBMCs or T cells enriched from blood (not recorded which). CDR3 nucleotide sequence: TGTGCCAGCAGCTTATTCACCTCAGGAAATCAGCCCCAGCATTTT. It is translated as CASSLFTSGNQPQHF.